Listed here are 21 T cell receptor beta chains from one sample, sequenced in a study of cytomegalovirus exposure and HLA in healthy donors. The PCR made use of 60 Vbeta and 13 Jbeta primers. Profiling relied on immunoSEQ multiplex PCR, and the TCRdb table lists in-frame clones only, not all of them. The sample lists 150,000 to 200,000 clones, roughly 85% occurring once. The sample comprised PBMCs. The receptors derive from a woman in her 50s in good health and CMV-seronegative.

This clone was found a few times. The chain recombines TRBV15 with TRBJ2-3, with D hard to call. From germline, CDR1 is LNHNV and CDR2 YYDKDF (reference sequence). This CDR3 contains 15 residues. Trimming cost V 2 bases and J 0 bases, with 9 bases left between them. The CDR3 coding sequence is TGTGCCACCAGCAGAATAGGCGGCAGCACAGATACGCAGTATTTT. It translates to CATSRIGGSTDTQYF. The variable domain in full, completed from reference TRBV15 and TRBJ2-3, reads DAMVIQNPRYQVTQFGKPVTLSCSQTLNHNVMYWYQQKSSQAPKLLFHYYDKDFNNEADTPDNFQSRRPNTSFCFLDIRSPGLGDTAMYLCATSRIGGSTDTQYFGPGTRLTVL.

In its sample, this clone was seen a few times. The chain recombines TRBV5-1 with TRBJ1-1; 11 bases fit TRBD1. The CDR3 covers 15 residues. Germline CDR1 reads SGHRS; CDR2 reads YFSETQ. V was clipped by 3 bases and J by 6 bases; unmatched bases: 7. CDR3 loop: CASSSGQGGEAEAFF. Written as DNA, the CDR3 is TGCGCCAGCAGCTCGGGACAGGGGGGGGAGGCTGAAGCTTTCTTT.

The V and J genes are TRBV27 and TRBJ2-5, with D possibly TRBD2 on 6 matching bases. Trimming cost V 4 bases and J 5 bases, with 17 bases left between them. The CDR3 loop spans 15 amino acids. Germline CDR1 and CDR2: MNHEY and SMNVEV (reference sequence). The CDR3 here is CASSSTEGMWETQYF. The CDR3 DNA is TGTGCCAGCAGTTCTACGGAGGGTATGTGGGAGACCCAGTACTTC.

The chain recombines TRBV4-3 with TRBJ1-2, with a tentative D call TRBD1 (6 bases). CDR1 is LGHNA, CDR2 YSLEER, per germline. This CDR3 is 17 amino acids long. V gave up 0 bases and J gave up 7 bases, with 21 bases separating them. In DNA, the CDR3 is TGCGCCAGCAGCCAAGATCGGCAGGGGCCACAGAGGGGTGGCTACACCTTC. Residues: CASSQDRQGPQRGGYTF.

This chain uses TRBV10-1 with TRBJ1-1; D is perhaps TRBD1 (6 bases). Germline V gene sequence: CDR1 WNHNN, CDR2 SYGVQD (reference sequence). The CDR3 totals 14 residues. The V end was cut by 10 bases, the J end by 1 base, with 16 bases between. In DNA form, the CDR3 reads TGCGCCACCACGACAGGAAAGCAGAACACTGAAGCTTTCTTT. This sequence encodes CATTTGKQNTEAFF.

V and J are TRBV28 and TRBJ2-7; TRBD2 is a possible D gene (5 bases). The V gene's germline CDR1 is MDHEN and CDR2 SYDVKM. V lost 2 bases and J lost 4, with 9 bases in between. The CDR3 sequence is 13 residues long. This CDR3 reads CASSLVGEYEQYF. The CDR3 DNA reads TGTGCCAGCAGTTTAGTGGGAGAATACGAGCAGTACTTC.

DNA for the CDR3: TGTGCCAGCAGTTTATCCAGCGGGGATGGAAGGTTCTTC. This encodes CASSLSSGDGRFF. The chain uses TRBV27 and TRBJ2-1; TRBD2 aligns across 7 bases. The germline CDR1 and CDR2 sequences are MNHEY and SMNVEV (reference sequence). J was trimmed by 15 bases and V by 0 bases; bases with no gene match: 8. The CDR3 runs 13 residues.

The CDR3 here is CASGGATYSNQPQHF. The CDR3 nucleotides are TGTGCCAGCGGTGGGGCAACTTATAGCAATCAGCCCCAGCATTTT. The chain has TRBV28 and TRBJ1-5, with D perhaps TRBD1 (5 bases). Germline V gives CDR1 MDHEN, CDR2 SYDVKM. The V end lost 8 bases, the J end lost 0 bases, and 14 bases lay between the germline ends. The CDR3 is 15 residues long.

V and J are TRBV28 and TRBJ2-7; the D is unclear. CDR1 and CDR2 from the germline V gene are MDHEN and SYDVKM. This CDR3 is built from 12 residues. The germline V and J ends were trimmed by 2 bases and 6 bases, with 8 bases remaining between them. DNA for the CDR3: TGTGCCAGCAGTTTAGTAGACACCGAGCAGTACTTC. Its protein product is CASSLVDTEQYF.

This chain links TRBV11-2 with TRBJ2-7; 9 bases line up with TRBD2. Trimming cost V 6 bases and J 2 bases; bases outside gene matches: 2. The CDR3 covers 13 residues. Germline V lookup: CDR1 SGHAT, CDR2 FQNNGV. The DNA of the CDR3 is TGTGCCAGCAGGCTAGCGGGGCCCTACGAGCAGTACTTC. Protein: CASRLAGPYEQYF.

The DNA of the CDR3 is TGCGCCAGCAGCACACAGGCTCAAGAGACCCAGTACTTC. This sequence encodes CASSTQAQETQYF. The V and J genes are TRBV5-1 and TRBJ2-5; D possibly corresponds to TRBD1 (5 bases). The V and J ends lost 4 bases and 2 bases respectively, with 9 bases between them. CDR3 length: 13 amino acids. Germline lookup yields CDR1 SGHRS and CDR2 YFSETQ.

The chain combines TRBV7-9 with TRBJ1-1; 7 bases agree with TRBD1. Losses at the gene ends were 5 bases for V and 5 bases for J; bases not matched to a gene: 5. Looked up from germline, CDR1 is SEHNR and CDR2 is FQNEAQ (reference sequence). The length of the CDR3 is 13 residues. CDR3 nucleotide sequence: TGTGCCAGCAGCCTTACAGGGGAAACTGAAGCTTTCTTT. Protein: CASSLTGETEAFF.

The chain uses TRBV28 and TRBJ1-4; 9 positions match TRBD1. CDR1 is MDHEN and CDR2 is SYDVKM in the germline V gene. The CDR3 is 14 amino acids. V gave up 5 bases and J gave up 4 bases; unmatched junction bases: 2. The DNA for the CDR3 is TGTGCCAGCAGTACAGGGGGCCTTAATGAAAAACTGTTTTTT. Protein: CASSTGGLNEKLFF. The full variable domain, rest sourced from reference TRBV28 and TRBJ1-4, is DVKVTQSSRYLVKRTGEKVFLECVQDMDHENMFWYRQDPGLGLRLIYFSYDVKMKEKGDIPEGYSVSREKKERFSLILESASTNQTSMYLCASSTGGLNEKLFFGSGTQLSVL.

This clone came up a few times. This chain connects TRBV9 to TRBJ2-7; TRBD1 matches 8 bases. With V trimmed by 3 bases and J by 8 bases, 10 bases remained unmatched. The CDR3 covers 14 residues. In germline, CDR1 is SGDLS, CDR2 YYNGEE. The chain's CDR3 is CASSAGTGLQQQYF. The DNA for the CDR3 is TGTGCCAGCAGCGCCGGGACAGGCCTCCAACAGCAGTACTTC.

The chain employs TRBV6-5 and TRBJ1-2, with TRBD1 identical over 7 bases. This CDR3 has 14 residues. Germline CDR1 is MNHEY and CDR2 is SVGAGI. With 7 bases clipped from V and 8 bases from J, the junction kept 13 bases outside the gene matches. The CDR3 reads CASNRKQGRGGYTF. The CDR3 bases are TGTGCCAGCAACAGAAAACAGGGGCGCGGGGGCTACACCTTC.

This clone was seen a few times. The CDR3 DNA follows: TGTGCCAGCCAAACCCAGGGTCGGACAGATACGCAGTATTTT. Encoded protein: CASQTQGRTDTQYF. This rearrangement joins TRBV6-5 to TRBJ2-3; perhaps TRBD1 as D (5 bases). The CDR3 runs 14 residues. Germline CDR1 reads MNHEY; CDR2 reads SVGAGI. V lost 8 bases and J lost 3, with 15 bases in between.

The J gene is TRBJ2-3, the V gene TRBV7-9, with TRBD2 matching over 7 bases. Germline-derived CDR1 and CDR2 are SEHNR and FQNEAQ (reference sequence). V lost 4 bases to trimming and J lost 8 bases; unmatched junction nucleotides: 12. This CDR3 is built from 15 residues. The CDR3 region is CASSWRESRKGTQYF. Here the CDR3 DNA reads TGTGCCAGCAGCTGGCGGGAGTCGAGGAAAGGTACGCAGTATTTT.

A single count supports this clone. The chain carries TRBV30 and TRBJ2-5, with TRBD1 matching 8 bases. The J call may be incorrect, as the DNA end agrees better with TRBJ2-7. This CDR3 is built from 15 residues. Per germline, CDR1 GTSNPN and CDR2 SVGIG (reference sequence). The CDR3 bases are TGTGCCTGGAGAGCCGGGACAGGCATAGCCTACGAGCAGTACTTC. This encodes CAWRAGTGIAYEQYF.

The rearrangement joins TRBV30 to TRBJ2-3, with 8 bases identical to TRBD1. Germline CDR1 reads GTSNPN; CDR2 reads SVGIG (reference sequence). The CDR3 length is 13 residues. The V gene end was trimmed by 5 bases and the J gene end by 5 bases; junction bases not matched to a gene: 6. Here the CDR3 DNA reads TGTGCCTGGTTGGGACAGGTCAAAGATACGCAGTATTTT. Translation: CAWLGQVKDTQYF.

The CDR3: CASSQTSGRLGYNEQFF. In nucleotides, the CDR3 is TGCGCCAGCAGCCAGACTAGCGGGAGGCTGGGATATAATGAGCAGTTCTTC. V and J are TRBV4-1 and TRBJ2-1, with TRBD2 identical over 13 bases. V dropped 3 bases and J dropped 7; count of bases not matched to a gene: 9. Germline-derived CDR1 and CDR2 are MGHRA and YSYEKL. The CDR3 sequence is 17 residues long.

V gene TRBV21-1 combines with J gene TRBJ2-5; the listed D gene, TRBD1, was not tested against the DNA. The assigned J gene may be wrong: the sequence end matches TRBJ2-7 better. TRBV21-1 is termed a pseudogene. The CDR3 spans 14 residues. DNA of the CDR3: TGTGCCAGCAGGTTTCCACAGGGGGTGGCCGAGCAGTACTTC. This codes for CASRFPQGVAEQYF.